This TCR beta chain was recorded in a study of regulatory T cells in long-lasting Graves disease. Findings and limits, study-wide: Relative to new patients (approximately 1,000), persistent patients exhibited greater sharing of public clonotypes (about 3,000). Among samples with persistent disease, TRBV28, TRBJ1-2 and TRBJ2-5 were favored.

The time point: newly diagnosed GD, antithyroid drugs for less than 3 months. Construction of the TCR library relied on RNA isolated from PBMCs. Those enrolled as patients came out of an endocrinology department in Xi'an, China. After removal of 6 bases from V and 6 bases from J, the junction contained 11 bases not matched to a gene. CDR1 is DFQATT, CDR2 SNEGSKA, per germline (reference sequence). The CDR3 consists of 14 residues. Construction of the TCR beta libraries employed iRepertoire HTBI primers in conjunction with Arm-PCR of CDR3 regions. In TCRdb, the multiplex PCR reads were re-called with MiXCR into one record per CDR3 protein. The sample lists 580,000 or so distinct CDR3 sequences, about 16% occurring once. This clonotype has at least ten counts. Its antigen is not identified. This sample was also put to use in a study of T cells in Graves' hyperthyroidism and ophthalmopathy. That paper notes: RT-PCR in the first round (using the HTBI primer set) targeted the TCR CDR3.

The sequencing used peripheral blood mononuclear cells (PBMCs), collected at new diagnosis, from a patient treated with antithyroid drugs. V is TRBV20-1 and J is TRBJ2-7; 10 bases line up with TRBD2. The TCR comes from a man in his late teens or twenties with Graves disease. The CDR3 DNA is TGCAGTGCCCCCGAGAGCGGGAGGGGCCCCGAGCAGTACTTC. Translated: CSAPESGRGPEQYF.